This TCR beta chain was captured in a study of blood T cell repertoires in COVID-19. Study-level background: Samples of COVID-19 (acute and convalescent) were obtained from the United States, Italy and Spain.

In the original analysis: Reference gene primers were amplified, and this amplification served to estimate nucleated cell counts. Profiling relied on immunoSEQ multiplex PCR, and the TCRdb table lists in-frame clones only, not all of them. Clone size and V and J calls were adopted from that table, with D and trimming inferred from the DNA. Among some 270,000 clones, roughly 89% were seen once, and the ten largest hold around 2.3%. The germline V gene has CDR1 SGHTA and CDR2 FQGNSA. The CDR3 totals 16 residues. The junction had 13 bases not matched to a gene; V was cut back by 5 bases and J by 6 bases.

The TCR was taken from a woman aged 60-75 years with COVID-19, enrolled during active disease. The sample was peripheral blood. The V and J genes are TRBV7-2 and TRBJ2-3; 8 bases map to TRBD2. The CDR3 bases are TGTGCCAGCAGCGCCGTGGGCGGGGGGAAAACGGATACGCAGTATTTT. It specifies CASSAVGGGKTDTQYF.